This T cell receptor beta chain emerged from a study of T cell repertoires in cytomegalovirus infection. TCRdb itself ran the reads through MiXCR, one entry per CDR3 protein. The sample includes around 190,000 distinct CDR3 sequences, around 14% of them seen just once. The length of the CDR3 is 14 residues. Germline V gene sequence: CDR1 MDHEN, CDR2 SYDVKM. V dropped 8 bases and J dropped 2 bases, with 14 bases sitting between them. This clonotype appeared many times. This TCR derives from a human donor in good health (CMV status not recorded). Some clones in this sample may be carry-over from other donors' samples. The sample comprised PBMCs. The chain couples TRBV28 to TRBJ2-3, with unresolved D. The CDR3: CASGITESTDTQYF. Here the CDR3 DNA reads TGTGCCAGCGGCATTACAGAGTCCACAGATACGCAGTATTTT.